Following are 26 T cell receptor beta chains from one sample sequenced in a study of T cells after yellow fever vaccination. TCRdb re-derived calls from the 5' RACE reads in MiXCR, one entry per CDR3 protein. The data show 300,000 to 400,000 distinct CDR3 sequences, about an eighth seen once. The sequences come from CD4+ T cells sorted from PBMCs, collected 15 days after the yellow fever booster vaccination. Every receptor here comes from a young man who received the YFV17D yellow fever vaccine.

This clonotype has only a few counts. V usage is TRBV10-2 and J usage is TRBJ2-3; possibly TRBD2 for D (7 bases). The CDR3 loop spans 16 amino acids. V was shortened by 4 bases and J by 0 bases, with 14 bases between the two germline ends. CDR1 WSHSY and CDR2 SAAADI come from the germline V gene. CDR3 protein: CASSARRGPSTDTQYF. DNA of the CDR3: TGCGCCAGCAGTGCGAGGCGGGGGCCTAGCACAGATACGCAGTATTTT.

This clonotype was picked up a small number of times. V is TRBV10-3 and J is TRBJ1-2; no firm D call. This CDR3 spans 13 amino acids. Per germline, CDR1 ENHRY and CDR2 SYGVKD. V was pared by 6 bases and J by 5 bases, with 13 bases between. CDR3 DNA: TGTGCCATCAGGCCTCAGGAGTTGTATGGCTACACCTTC. Protein: CAIRPQELYGYTF.

The V gene is TRBV20-1, the J gene TRBJ1-2, with 7 bases that match TRBD1. Looked up from germline, CDR1 is DFQATT and CDR2 is SNEGSKA (reference sequence). This CDR3 is 13 amino acids long. Trimming removed 6 bases from V and 4 bases from J; junction bases left unmatched: 8. The CDR3 is CSATPTGRYGYTF. The CDR3 DNA is TGCAGTGCCACTCCGACAGGGCGCTATGGCTACACCTTC.

This sequence joins TRBV2 and TRBJ1-5, with D perhaps TRBD1 (5 bases). Germline values: CDR1 SNHLY, CDR2 FYNNEI. V gave up 3 bases and J gave up 6 bases, with 15 bases separating them. The CDR3 length is 15 residues. The CDR3 DNA follows: TGTGCCAGCAGTGATAGGGGCCAGTTAAGTCAGCCCCAGCATTTT. It is translated as CASSDRGQLSQPQHF.

This clonotype was picked up a small number of times. The chain employs TRBV25-1 and TRBJ1-2; perhaps TRBD1 as D (6 bases). The CDR3 extends over 12 amino acids. Trimming took 11 bases from V and 8 from J, leaving 18 bases between them. Germline assignment: CDR1 MGHDK and CDR2 SYGVNS. CDR3 bases: TGTGCCTCCAAGGTGGGGGCGGGGGGCTACACCTTC. Its protein is CASKVGAGGYTF.

This clonotype has just a few counts. The CDR3 loop reads CSADDSGGSDTQYF. The CDR3 nucleotides read TGCAGTGCGGATGACAGCGGGGGGTCAGATACGCAGTATTTT. The chain uses TRBV20-1 and TRBJ2-3, with 9 bases lining up with TRBD2. The CDR3 sequence is 14 residues long. Germline trimming cut 6 bases from V and 4 bases from J; bases unmatched to any gene: 8. The germline CDR1 and CDR2 sequences are DFQATT and SNEGSKA (reference sequence).

J is TRBJ1-5 and V is TRBV6-1; TRBD1 matches at 7 bases. CDR1 is MNHNS, CDR2 SASEGT, per germline. This CDR3 is 14 amino acids long. Trimming removed 7 bases from V and 4 bases from J; junction bases left unmatched: 7. This CDR3 reads CASTQTGWNQPQHF. The CDR3 DNA sequence: TGTGCCAGCACCCAGACAGGGTGGAATCAGCCCCAGCATTTT.

The table lists this clonotype with a few counts. The V and J genes are TRBV4-2 and TRBJ2-4; D remains ambiguous. Trimming took off 0 bases at V and 5 bases at J, with 8 bases between the two ends. The length of the CDR3 is 14 residues. Germline CDR1 is LGHNA and CDR2 is YNFKEQ. The CDR3 DNA reads as TGTGCCAGCAGCCAAGAAACGTTCCAAAACATTCAGTACTTC. Translated: CASSQETFQNIQYF.

In this sample, this clonotype turned up a few times. The chain joins TRBV13 to TRBJ2-4; TRBD1 matches at 7 bases. This CDR3 region has 13 residues. Losses at the gene ends were 2 bases for V and 6 bases for J; bases not matched to a gene: 1. Germline-derived CDR1 and CDR2 are PRHDT and FYEKMQ (reference sequence). The CDR3 sequence: CASSLNRGNIQYF. CDR3 in DNA: TGTGCCAGCAGCTTAAACAGGGGAAACATTCAGTACTTC.

This clonotype was seen more than once but under ten times. The chain is built from TRBV12-3 or TRBV12-4 and TRBJ1-4, with 7 bases matching TRBD1. Unmatched junction bases numbered 7, after V lost 6 bases and J lost 6 bases. The length of the CDR3 is 14 residues. The CDR3 DNA follows: TGTGCCAGCAGCCCCCGGGACAGACATGAAAAACTGTTTTTT. It codes for CASSPRDRHEKLFF.

This clonotype was seen at least ten times. The V gene is TRBV5-1, the J gene TRBJ1-4; possible D gene TRBD1, 6 bases. The CDR3 totals 15 residues. V was pared by 0 bases and J by 7 bases, with 13 bases between. CDR1 and CDR2 (germline): SGHRS, YFSETQ. The CDR3 bases are TGCGCCAGCAGCTTGGGTCCAGGGGAGAGTGAAAAACTGTTTTTT. This encodes CASSLGPGESEKLFF.

This sequence joins TRBV11-3 and TRBJ2-7; D is possibly TRBD2 (7 bases). V was shortened by 0 bases and J by 3 bases, with 24 bases between the two germline ends. The CDR3 loop spans 19 amino acids. In germline, CDR1 is SGHNT, CDR2 YENEEA. CDR3 nucleotide sequence: TGTGCCAGCAGCTTAGATCCCCGGAGGGGGGGACGGCATAGCTACGAGCAGTACTTC. It is translated as CASSLDPRRGGRHSYEQYF. The variable domain in full, completed from reference TRBV11-3 and TRBJ2-7, reads EAGVVQSPRYKIIEKKQPVAFWCNPISGHNTLYWYLQNLGQGPELLIRYENEEAVDDSQLPKDRFSAERLKGVDSTLKIQPAELGDSAVYLCASSLDPRRGGRHSYEQYFGPGTRLTVT.

This clonotype came up many times. This chain uses TRBV20-1 with TRBJ2-2; D is perhaps TRBD1 (5 bases). Trimming took off 6 bases at V and 6 bases at J, with 14 bases between the two ends. The CDR3 is 13 amino acids. The germline gives CDR1 DFQATT, CDR2 SNEGSKA (reference sequence). CDR3 region: CSALGWGAGELFF. The CDR3 nucleotides are TGCAGTGCACTCGGCTGGGGCGCCGGGGAGCTGTTTTTT.

The V call is TRBV20-1, the J call TRBJ2-5; either TRBD1 or TRBD2 may fit D (6 bases each). Germline CDR1 DFQATT, CDR2 SNEGSKA (reference sequence). Trimming stripped 4 bases from V and 4 bases from J, with 10 bases between. The CDR3 loop spans 12 amino acids. CDR3 residues: CSAMGGGETQYF. CDR3 in DNA: TGCAGTGCTATGGGGGGCGGAGAGACCCAGTACTTC.

The V and J genes are TRBV4-3 and TRBJ1-2, with D tentatively TRBD1 (6 bases). This CDR3 contains 17 residues. Trimming removed 8 bases from V and 4 bases from J, with 26 bases in between. Looked up from germline, CDR1 is LGHNA and CDR2 is YSLEER. The CDR3 DNA reads as TGCGCCAGCTTACCTAACATGGGGGGCGCTTCCCTCTATGGCTACACCTTC. This sequence encodes CASLPNMGGASLYGYTF.

In its sample, this clonotype was seen a few times. This chain uses TRBV18 with TRBJ2-7; D is possibly TRBD1 (5 bases). V gave up 2 bases and J gave up 5 bases, with 10 bases separating them. The CDR3 sequence is 13 residues long. Germline loops: CDR1 KGHSH, CDR2 LQKENI. CDR3 DNA sequence: TGTGCCAGCTCACCAGGGGCTAGAAACGAGCAGTACGTC. This codes for CASSPGARNEQYV.

This clonotype was observed a handful of times. This chain connects TRBV20-1 to TRBJ2-1; D perhaps matches TRBD2 (5 bases). The CDR3 sequence is 16 residues long. Trimming took off 0 bases at V and 4 bases at J, with 16 bases between the two ends. Per germline, CDR1 DFQATT and CDR2 SNEGSKA (reference sequence). CDR3 residues: CSAREEVPTLYNEQFF. Written as DNA, the CDR3 is TGCAGTGCTAGAGAGGAGGTCCCCACCCTTTACAATGAGCAGTTCTTC.

Turning to this clonotype: It may be a read error: a sequence one base away is much more abundant. The rearrangement links TRBV24-1 to TRBJ2-5; D is undetermined. TRBJ2-1 explains the end of the DNA better; the J call may be wrong. Germline CDR1 KGHDR, CDR2 SFDVKD. There are 11 residues in the CDR3. The CDR3 bases are TGTGCCACCAGTGAGACGGAGACCCAGTTCTTC. The encoded protein is CATSETETQFF.

The chain combines TRBV29-1 with TRBJ1-1, with TRBD1 matching over 10 bases. The CDR3 runs to 16 residues. Trimming removed 3 bases from V and 0 bases from J; junction bases left unmatched: 7. In germline, CDR1 is SQVTM, CDR2 ANQGSEA. For the CDR3, the DNA is TGCAGCGTTGAGAAGAGACAGGGGGCGATGAACACTGAAGCTTTCTTT. Encoded protein: CSVEKRQGAMNTEAFF.

This clonotype showed up many times. This sequence joins TRBV18 and TRBJ1-6; perhaps TRBD1 as D (5 bases). Germline V CDR1 and CDR2: KGHSH, LQKENI. V was shortened by 3 bases and J by 7 bases, with 10 bases between the two germline ends. The CDR3 contains 14 residues. The CDR3, as DNA: TGTGCCAGCTCACCGGGACCGAGAAATTCACCCCTCCACTTT. It codes for CASSPGPRNSPLHF. The full variable domain, rest sourced from reference TRBV18 and TRBJ1-6, is NAGVMQNPRHLVRRRGQEARLRCSPMKGHSHVYWYRQLPEEGLKFMVYLQKENIIDESGMPKERFSAEFPKEGPSILRIQQVVRGDSAAYFCASSPGPRNSPLHFGNGTRLTVT.

V usage is TRBV7-2 and J usage is TRBJ2-7, with D possibly being TRBD1 (6 bases). The germline V gene has CDR1 SGHTA and CDR2 FQGNSA. The CDR3 loop spans 13 amino acids. V lost 3 bases and J 3 bases, leaving 9 bases between the germline ends. The CDR3 region is CASSFGQSYEQYF. CDR3 coding DNA: TGTGCCAGCAGCTTCGGACAGAGCTACGAGCAGTACTTC.

This clonotype was observed a few times. The CDR3 spells CASRPTGFAGELFF. In nucleotides, the CDR3 is TGTGCCAGCAGGCCCACAGGTTTCGCCGGGGAGCTGTTTTTT. J is TRBJ2-2 and V is TRBV6-2 or TRBV6-3; TRBD1 is a possible D gene (5 bases). V was pared by 6 bases and J by 6 bases, with 14 bases between. Germline CDR1 and CDR2: MNHEY and SVGEGT. There are 14 residues in the CDR3.

The V call is TRBV12-3 or TRBV12-4, the J call TRBJ2-6, with 7 nucleotides matching TRBD2. The CDR3 runs to 17 residues. Losses at the gene ends were 5 bases for V and 4 bases for J; bases not matched to a gene: 11. DNA of the CDR3: TGTGCCAGCAGTACCCCCCGACTAGCCACGGGGGCCAACGTCCTGACTTTC. As protein: CASSTPRLATGANVLTF.

This sequence joins TRBV12-3 or TRBV12-4 and TRBJ2-3; D unclear. The CDR3 covers 12 residues. Trimming shortened V by 2 bases and J by 7 bases, and 7 bases separated the two germline ends. The CDR3 loop reads CASSLRRHTQYF. CDR3 DNA sequence: TGTGCCAGCAGTTTACGCCGCCATACGCAGTATTTT.

The chain couples TRBV7-2 to TRBJ2-5, with D possibly matching TRBD2 (7 bases). CDR3 length: 14 amino acids. V lost 5 bases to trimming and J lost 5 bases, with 15 bases between them. CDR1 and CDR2 (germline): SGHTA, FQGNSA. In DNA, the CDR3 is TGTGCCAGCAGCCAGGTGGGGGGGCGGGAGACCCAGTACTTC. This encodes CASSQVGGRETQYF.

This clonotype was recorded many times. The chain employs TRBV7-2 and TRBJ2-1; D gene ambiguous. Germline V gene sequence: CDR1 SGHTA, CDR2 FQGNSA. The CDR3 is 11 amino acids. V lost 5 bases, J lost 8 bases, and 7 bases lay in between. CDR3 nucleotide sequence: TGTGCCAGCAGCCCCAGGCATGAGCAGTTCTTC. This sequence encodes CASSPRHEQFF.